The TCR beta chain under discussion was sequenced for a study of T cell responses to AZD1222 COVID-19 vaccine. The study, taken as a whole, reports: Donors were chiefly white British, with a greater number of females, and clonal diversity was perhaps underestimated. Variant regions that are unmutated are reportedly the target of nearly half of spike-specific TCRs. The study found Spike-specific TCR breadth and depth rose after two AZD1222 doses.

Only in-frame clones appear in the TCRdb table, and some are missing; sequencing was by immunoSEQ multiplex PCR. The table shows roughly 150,000 clones, with approximately 89% occurring only once. Remarks on this clone: The antigen is unknown.

Pooling covered second doses at about 4 or about 12 weeks. Germline CDR1 LGHNA, CDR2 YNFKEQ. This CDR3 has 17 residues. Germline trimming cut 4 bases from V and 5 bases from J; bases unmatched to any gene: 10. The sequence was obtained from an adult who received the AZD1222 COVID-19 vaccine. The material was peripheral blood, obtained 28 days after the second AZD1222 dose. The chain recombines TRBV4-2 with TRBJ2-1, with TRBD2 matching 11 bases. The CDR3 sequence: CASSPRLAGRVDNEQFF. The CDR3 bases are TGTGCCAGCAGCCCGAGACTAGCGGGGAGGGTCGACAATGAGCAGTTCTTC.